This TCR beta chain was identified during a study of blood T cell repertoires in COVID-19. The CDR3 runs to 15 residues. CDR1 is GTSNPN and CDR2 is SVGIG in the germline V gene (reference sequence). With 0 bases removed from V and 6 bases from J, the gap between germline ends came to 17 bases. Sequenced by immunoSEQ multiplex PCR; TCRdb stores in-frame clones only, minus some. There are about 400,000 clones in the sample; about 83% occur only once, and roughly 9.4% lies in the top ten. The sequencing input was PBMCs or T cells enriched from blood (not recorded which). V gene TRBV30 combines with J gene TRBJ1-1; D not certain. The TCR originated in a woman in her forties or fifties who had recovered from COVID-19. The CDR3 here is CAWSVLRANNAEAFF. In DNA form, the CDR3 reads TGTGCCTGGAGTGTATTGAGGGCCAACAACGCTGAAGCTTTCTTT.